This TCR beta chain was documented in a study of T cells expressing NK-cell markers (TCRdb year 2020). Regarding the complete study: In sorted CD3+CD56+NKG2C+, CD3+CD56+NKG2C- and CD3+CD56-NKG2C+ T-cell subsets from several donors, TCR beta-chain repertoires were profiled. Of the eight sequenced donors, seven were found to be HCMV-seropositive and one was found to be HCMV-seronegative. Randomly selected healthy volunteers, three men and five women, were used as the eight sequenced donors. Illumina HiSeq 2000/2500, MiSeq or NextSeq was used to sequence libraries as 2 x 150 bp reads. Paper-wide results and their limitations: Those dominant clonotypes were again the most abundant among CD3+CD56-NKG2C+ cells in a few donors, at about 28.3-65%. In six donors, the dominant CD3+CD56+NKG2C+ clonotypes were among the top 10 CD8+ clonotypes and accounted for about 1.0-7.5% of CD8+ T cells. Whether the expanded NKG2C-expressing T cell clones were specific for HCMV antigens remained unclear.

To determine HCMV serostatus, a commercial ELISA kit was used to detect HCMV-specific IgG in serum. Peripheral blood mononuclear cells were isolated from blood by Ficoll density gradient centrifugation. Instrument used: Illumina HiSeq 2000. TCR beta cDNA libraries were made by 5'RACE template switching that added a universal primer site and unique molecular identifiers. Priming for cDNA synthesis came from the TCR beta constant segment, and two successive PCR amplification steps followed. Per the source publication's procedure: MIGEC was used to demultiplex reads and group reads by UMI, and MiTCR was used to assemble and quantify clonotypes. To exclude erroneous sequences, only TCR cDNA sequences supported by at least two reads were retained. The tcR package was used for downstream repertoire analysis, and clonotypes were matched between fractions using CDR3 nucleotide sequence together with V segment. Antigen specificity was annotated against VDJdb with VDJmatch, allowing one amino acid substitution in CDR3. After the reads were reprocessed by TCRdb, one entry was made per CDR3 protein sequence, with no DNA. These V and J calls rely on TCRdb rather than the paper's analysis. The sample table includes some 440,000 distinct CDR3 sequences. The ten largest clonotypes hold more than 1.4% of the sample.

The CDR3 runs 14 amino acids, cysteine and phenylalanine included. The DNA sequence is not available. CDR1 and CDR2 are read off the germline V gene (reference sequence) as SEHNR and FQNEAQ. On this clonotype: Its antigen remains unidentified.

The sequencing sample was made of blood T cells: a sorted CD56 or NKG2C T cell subset, CD4+ or CD8+ T cells, or bulk PBMC T cells (not recorded which). The sequence is built from TRBV7-9 and TRBJ1-4; there is no DNA to check the TCRdb D call of TRBD1. This sequence was found in a woman between 50 and 59 years old in good health. Donor details come from another sample of the same person, matched by shared clones. The CDR3 protein is CASSFTGQGEKLFF.